This T cell receptor beta chain derives from a study of control samples from healthy donors and cancer patients. The CDR3 loop spans 16 amino acids. Germline V lookup: CDR1 SGHNT, CDR2 YYREEE (reference sequence). V lost 4 bases and J lost 6, with 19 bases in between. Sequencing used immunoSEQ multiplex PCR; TCRdb keeps in-frame clones, though not all of them. The sample carries roughly 84,000 clones, around 89% recorded once. The chain links TRBV5-4 to TRBJ2-2, with unresolved D. This receptor was obtained from a man over 45 in good health. Sequencing was done on a sample of blood. Written as DNA, the CDR3 is TGTGCCAGCAGCGACGAATCCGGGCTTGTCGCCGGGGAGCTGTTTTTT. This sequence encodes CASSDESGLVAGELFF.